These 23 T cell receptor beta chains share one sample of origin, sequenced in a study of blood T cell repertoires in COVID-19. Repertoires were generated with immunoSEQ multiplex PCR, while TCRdb's copy carries only in-frame clones and drops some. The sample yields about 270,000 clones, 80% to 90% seen once. Sequencing was carried out using peripheral blood. The receptors stem from a woman aged 30 to 39 with COVID-19, enrolled during active disease.

V is TRBV4-1 and J is TRBJ2-3; 8 nucleotides line up with TRBD1. V shed 3 bases, J shed 4 bases, and the junction held 6 bases outside the gene matches. Germline V gene sequence: CDR1 MGHRA, CDR2 YSYEKL. This CDR3 comprises 15 residues. The CDR3 here is CASSHGQGRSDTQYF. CDR3 coding DNA: TGCGCCAGCAGCCACGGACAGGGTCGATCAGATACGCAGTATTTT.

The chain uses TRBV5-1 and TRBJ2-5; possibly TRBD1 for D (5 bases). The CDR3 totals 15 residues. Germline assignment: CDR1 SGHRS and CDR2 YFSETQ. V was clipped by 4 bases and J by 5 bases, with 18 bases between them. The CDR3 reads CASSRAPGAGETQYF. The CDR3 region has the DNA TGCGCCAGCAGCCGTGCCCCGGGCGCAGGGGAGACCCAGTACTTC. Using reference TRBV5-1 and TRBJ2-5 for the parts outside the CDR3, the full variable domain is KAGVTQTPRYLIKTRGQQVTLSCSPISGHRSVSWYQQTPGQGLQFLFEYFSETQRNKGNFPGRFSGRQFSNSRSEMNVSTLELGDSALYLCASSRAPGAGETQYFGPGTRLLVL.

The chain uses TRBV27 and TRBJ2-7, with D maybe TRBD2 (5 bases). Germline loops: CDR1 MNHEY, CDR2 SMNVEV (reference sequence). V dropped 6 bases and J dropped 1 base, with 10 bases sitting between them. CDR3 length: 13 residues. As DNA, the CDR3 is TGTGCCAGCAGGATGGACTGGTCCTACGAGCAGTACTTC. It yields the protein CASRMDWSYEQYF.

This rearrangement joins TRBV5-4 to TRBJ1-1; unclear D gene. Per germline, CDR1 SGHNT and CDR2 YYREEE (reference sequence). V gave up 4 bases and J gave up 2 bases, with 15 bases separating them. CDR3 size: 15 residues. The CDR3 region has the DNA TGTGCCAGCAGCCCGGGATCCCTGGCAAACACTGAAGCTTTCTTT. This gives the protein CASSPGSLANTEAFF.

This chain uses TRBV4-1 with TRBJ2-4, with D unclear. The CDR3 has 21 residues. Trimming removed 0 bases from V and 0 bases from J, with 24 bases in between. Germline CDR1 and CDR2: MGHRA and YSYEKL. CDR3 coding DNA: TGCGCCAGCAGCCAAGAGCACGGCTACGCCGCTACCACTATAGCCAAAAACATTCAGTACTTC. Amino acid sequence: CASSQEHGYAATTIAKNIQYF.

This clone turned up a few times. CDR3 nucleotide sequence: TGTGCCATCAGTGAGTCCATCGGGTATCAGCCCCAGCATTTT. Translated: CAISESIGYQPQHF. The chain recombines TRBV10-3 with TRBJ1-5; D call uncertain. Trimming cost V 0 bases and J 5 bases, with 8 bases left between them. There are 14 residues in the CDR3. CDR1 ENHRY and CDR2 SYGVKD come from the germline V gene.

This chain joins TRBV5-4 and TRBJ2-2; maybe TRBD1 (6 bases). The CDR3 runs 14 residues. The V gene lost 5 bases and the J gene lost 3 bases, with 11 bases spanning the gap. Germline assignment: CDR1 SGHNT and CDR2 YYREEE (reference sequence). CDR3: CASSHEGDTGELFF. The CDR3, as DNA: TGTGCCAGCAGTCACGAGGGGGACACCGGGGAGCTGTTTTTT.

The CDR3 coding sequence is TGTGCCACCAGTGAATCCGGGACAGCTAATGAAAAACTGTTTTTT. It encodes CATSESGTANEKLFF. This sequence joins TRBV24-1 and TRBJ1-4, with 7 bases aligning to TRBD1. V trimming: 4 bases; J trimming: 3 bases; junction bases outside the gene matches: 4. The CDR3 covers 15 residues. CDR1 is KGHDR, CDR2 SFDVKD, per germline.

The chain uses TRBV28 and TRBJ2-1, with D possibly being TRBD2 (6 bases). In germline, CDR1 is MDHEN, CDR2 SYDVKM. V lost 11 bases and J 6 bases, leaving 14 bases between the germline ends. The CDR3 contains 12 residues. The CDR3 spells CASWGVINEQFF. The CDR3 DNA reads as TGTGCCTCTTGGGGGGTAATCAATGAGCAGTTCTTC.

The chain uses TRBV3-1 (or the pseudogene TRBV3-2) and TRBJ2-5; 10 bases are a match to TRBD2. The CDR3 length is 15 residues. V was pared by 0 bases and J by 6 bases, with 4 bases of the junction left unmatched. The germline V gene encodes CDR1 LGHDT and CDR2 YNNKEL (reference sequence). CDR3 bases: TGTGCCAGCAGCCAAGATCTAGCGGGGGTCCAGACCCAGTACTTC. Translated: CASSQDLAGVQTQYF.

The rearrangement links TRBV29-1 to TRBJ2-2, with a tentative D call TRBD2 (6 bases). V gave up 4 bases and J gave up 4 bases, with 13 bases separating them. Germline V gives CDR1 SQVTM, CDR2 ANQGSEA. CDR3 length equals 14 residues. The CDR3 nucleotides read TGCAGCGTTGCCACTAGCTTCCCCACCGGGGAGCTGTTTTTT. Translating gives CSVATSFPTGELFF.

This CDR3 is CASSLAVGRYNEQFF. CDR3 DNA: TGTGCCAGCAGCTTGGCCGTGGGGCGATACAATGAGCAGTTCTTC. The chain combines TRBV5-5 with TRBJ2-1, with D possibly TRBD1 on 5 matching bases. V was trimmed by 0 bases and J by 4 bases, leaving 11 bases between them. Germline assignment: CDR1 SGHKS and CDR2 YYEKEE (reference sequence). This CDR3 region has 15 residues.

The chain joins TRBV5-1 to TRBJ2-5; D may be TRBD2 (5 bases). Trimming pared 4 bases from V and 6 bases from J, leaving 16 bases between. Germline loops: CDR1 SGHRS, CDR2 YFSETQ. The CDR3 extends over 14 amino acids. The chain's CDR3 is CASSPQSEGKTQYF. The CDR3 DNA reads as TGCGCCAGCAGCCCCCAGAGCGAGGGAAAGACCCAGTACTTC.

The gene calls are TRBV18 and TRBJ2-1; 15 nucleotides line up with TRBD2. The CDR3 is made up of 15 amino acids. The V gene end was trimmed by 3 bases and the J gene end by 8 bases; junction bases not matched to a gene: 2. CDR1 and CDR2 (germline): KGHSH, LQKENI. The CDR3 nucleotides are TGTGCCAGCTCACCCGGACTAGCGGGGGGGTATGAGCAGTTCTTC. This codes for CASSPGLAGGYEQFF.

This chain uses TRBV6-1 with TRBJ2-3, with 15 bases that match TRBD2. Germline V gene sequence: CDR1 MNHNS, CDR2 SASEGT. The length of the CDR3 is 17 residues. Losses at the gene ends were 2 bases for V and 6 bases for J; bases not matched to a gene: 6. CDR3 in DNA: TGTGCCAGCAGTGAACACGGACTAGCGGGGGGGAGGGATACGCAGTATTTT. This sequence encodes CASSEHGLAGGRDTQYF.

The chain uses TRBV5-1 and TRBJ2-5, with TRBD2 matching 9 bases. Unmatched junction bases numbered 11, after V lost 3 bases and J lost 8 bases. The germline gives CDR1 SGHRS, CDR2 YFSETQ. This CDR3 has 15 amino acids. The CDR3 reads CASSSGGASGATQYF. CDR3 sequence (DNA): TGCGCCAGCAGCTCGGGTGGGGCTAGCGGGGCTACCCAGTACTTC.

The chain employs TRBV6-2 or TRBV6-3 and TRBJ2-1; the match to TRBD2 covers 14 bases. Losses at the gene ends were 6 bases for V and 8 bases for J; bases not matched to a gene: 18. Germline V gene lookup returns CDR1 MNHEY and CDR2 SVGEGT. The CDR3 has 19 amino acids. CDR3 in DNA: TGTGCCAGCAGCTCCCGACAGGGACGGACTAGCGGGGGGAGTCATGAGCAGTTCTTC. Amino acid sequence: CASSSRQGRTSGGSHEQFF.

This clone was recorded only once. The gene calls are TRBV6-5 and TRBJ1-2, with TRBD1 identical over 11 bases. The CDR3 runs to 15 residues. With V trimmed by 6 bases and J by 6 bases, 9 bases remained unmatched. Germline V gives CDR1 MNHEY, CDR2 SVGAGI. The CDR3: CASSSGQGALNGYTF. DNA for the CDR3: TGTGCCAGCAGCTCCGGACAGGGGGCGCTGAATGGCTACACCTTC.

This chain links TRBV7-6 with TRBJ1-1, with a possible D match to TRBD1 (5 bases). CDR3 size: 15 residues. Trimming shortened V by 2 bases and J by 8 bases, and 18 bases separated the two germline ends. Germline V CDR1 and CDR2: SGHVS, FNYEAQ. CDR3 sequence reads: CASSLSQGMEGEAFF. The CDR3 coding sequence is TGTGCCAGCAGCTTATCTCAGGGTATGGAGGGGGAAGCTTTCTTT. The full variable domain, with the rest looked up from reference TRBV7-6 and TRBJ1-1, is GAGVSQSPRYKVTKRGQDVALRCDPISGHVSLYWYRQALGQGPEFLTYFNYEAQQDKSGLPNDRFSAERPEGSISTLTIQRTEQRDSAMYRCASSLSQGMEGEAFFGQGTRLTVV.

The V call is TRBV11-2, the J call TRBJ2-1; 7 positions match TRBD1. The V gene's germline CDR1 is SGHAT and CDR2 FQNNGV. Trimming cost V 4 bases and J 4 bases; bases outside gene matches: 1. There are 13 residues in the CDR3. Written as DNA, the CDR3 is TGTGCCAGCAGCTCAGGGGGTTACAATGAGCAGTTCTTC. This encodes CASSSGGYNEQFF.

This chain links TRBV27 with TRBJ1-1, with D possibly being TRBD1 (6 bases). CDR1 is MNHEY, CDR2 SMNVEV, per germline (reference sequence). This CDR3 comprises 17 residues. V was pared by 3 bases and J by 1 base, with 18 bases between. In DNA, the CDR3 is TGTGCCAGCAGTTTCGGGGCGGGGGGGGGCCCGAACACTGAAGCTTTCTTT. Its translation: CASSFGAGGGPNTEAFF.

As for this clone: At one end, the junction sequence differs from germline, possibly due to a read error. The chain has TRBV7-9 and TRBJ1-1; maybe TRBD1 (5 bases). The V gene's germline CDR1 is SEHNR and CDR2 FQNEAQ (reference sequence). There are 16 residues in the CDR3. The DNA for the CDR3 is TGTGCCAGCAGATTAGGTGCAGGACAAGGGGACACTGAAGCTTTCTTT. Its translation is CASRLGAGQGDTEAFF.

The CDR3 sequence is CATNTGQVNTEAFF. The CDR3 DNA reads as TGTGCCACCAATACAGGACAGGTGAACACTGAAGCTTTCTTT. The chain joins TRBV6-5 to TRBJ1-1; TRBD1 matches at 7 bases. This CDR3 spans 14 amino acids. Germline CDR1 reads MNHEY; CDR2 reads SVGAGI. The J segment lost 0 bases and the V segment lost 10 bases, leaving 8 bases of the junction unmatched.